This T cell receptor beta chain is drawn from a study of memory CD4+ T cells and cytomegalovirus serostatus. Across the whole study: Healthy Belgian adult donors included about 10 CMV-positive and approximately 25 CMV-negative people.

The CDR3 runs to 18 residues. CDR1 is SGHTA, CDR2 FQGNSA, per germline. With V trimmed by 1 base and J by 1 base, 9 bases remained unmatched. General study results and limits: CD4+ memory repertoires contained about 40% of the roughly 160 reported CMV TCRbeta sequences.

Single viable CD3+CD4+CD8-CD45RO+ cells were sorted as the memory CD4+ T cells. Donors' CMV status reflects serum IgG against pp150, pp28, p38, p52. A remark on this clone: Its specificity is not known.

Original processing methods: After removing out-of-frame reads, 2 million to 2.5 million distinct TCRbeta sequences remained. Some clones are missing from TCRdb's copy, which holds only in-frame ones; the method was immunoSEQ multiplex PCR. For V, J and clone size, that table is used; D and trimming come from the DNA. The sample consists of around 25,000 clones, about 70% of them appearing once. This receptor was taken from an adult in good health and CMV-seronegative. The gene calls are TRBV7-2 and TRBJ1-4; 7 nucleotides line up with TRBD1. The sample consisted of memory CD4+ T cells from blood. DNA for the CDR3: TGTGCCAGCAGCTTAGTATCGACAGGGATGGAAACTAATGAAAAACTGTTTTTT. This codes for CASSLVSTGMETNEKLFF.